These 27 T cell receptor beta chains were sequenced from one sample in a study of CD8+ T cells in alopecia areata. After isolation, RNA underwent reverse transcription to generate cDNA as the sequencing template. Produced via immunoSEQ multiplex PCR; TCRdb's table is partial and in-frame only. The sample yields roughly 70,000 clones, 25% to 30% seen once. The treatment here: oral pan-JAK inhibitor, 5-10 mg twice daily. The starting material was CD8+ T cells sorted from blood, obtained at week 4, from a patient treated with tofacitinib. These receptor sequences come from a human donor with alopecia areata.

This chain links TRBV27 with TRBJ2-7, with TRBD1 as a possible D gene (6 bases). Trimming pared 1 base from V and 5 bases from J, leaving 12 bases between. CDR1 MNHEY and CDR2 SMNVEV come from the germline V gene (reference sequence). There are 14 residues in the CDR3. DNA of the CDR3: TGTGCCAGCAGTTTATTGCCAGGGGCCAACGAGCAGTACTTC. This encodes CASSLLPGANEQYF.

The chain recombines TRBV9 with TRBJ1-2; no firm D call. The V gene lost 4 bases and the J gene lost 6 bases, with 25 bases spanning the gap. The germline gives CDR1 SGDLS, CDR2 YYNGEE. The CDR3 runs 17 residues. CDR3 nucleotide sequence: TGTGCCAGCAGCCATCCCTCGGGCGCGGCAGACTATGATGGCTACACCTTC. Amino acid sequence: CASSHPSGAADYDGYTF.

The CDR3 spells CSVEEGIYSGNTIYF. The CDR3 DNA reads as TGCAGCGTTGAAGAGGGGATATACTCTGGAAACACCATATATTTT. The gene calls are TRBV29-1 and TRBJ1-3; no firm D call. Germline assignment: CDR1 SQVTM and CDR2 ANQGSEA. The V end was cut by 0 bases, the J end by 0 bases, with 9 bases between. The CDR3 consists of 15 residues.

The V and J genes are TRBV6-5 and TRBJ2-3, with 9 bases aligning to TRBD1. J lost 3 bases, V lost 4 bases, and 5 bases had no gene match. Germline V CDR1 and CDR2: MNHEY, SVGAGI. The CDR3 is 15 residues long. CDR3 protein: CASSFPGQGTDTQYF. Here the CDR3 DNA reads TGTGCCAGCAGTTTCCCGGGACAGGGTACAGATACGCAGTATTTT.

V and J are TRBV11-2 and TRBJ2-7, with a tentative D call TRBD1 (6 bases). From germline, CDR1 is SGHAT and CDR2 FQNNGV. The V end lost 0 bases, the J end lost 4 bases, and 13 bases lay between the germline ends. The length of the CDR3 is 15 residues. The CDR3 is CASSLEGQRPYEQYF. The CDR3 coding sequence is TGTGCCAGCAGCTTAGAAGGACAGCGCCCTTACGAGCAGTACTTC.

The chain is built from TRBV6-5 and TRBJ1-2; tentatively, D is TRBD1 (5 bases). V dropped 8 bases and J dropped 3 bases, with 16 bases sitting between them. The CDR3 sequence is 14 residues long. Germline assignment: CDR1 MNHEY and CDR2 SVGAGI. The CDR3 DNA reads TGTGCCAGCTTACCGGGGGGTTTTGACTATGGCTACACCTTC. Amino acid sequence: CASLPGGFDYGYTF.

This chain uses TRBV9 with TRBJ2-7; 9 nucleotides line up with TRBD1. Germline-derived CDR1 and CDR2 are SGDLS and YYNGEE. CDR3 length: 14 residues. Trimming removed 0 bases from V and 6 bases from J; junction bases left unmatched: 4. The CDR3 here is CASSVGGTGIEQYF. In DNA, the CDR3 is TGTGCCAGCAGCGTAGGAGGGACAGGGATCGAGCAGTACTTC. The full variable domain, completed using reference TRBV9 and TRBJ2-7, is DSGVTQTPKHLITATGQRVTLRCSPRSGDLSVYWYQQSLDQGLQFLIQYYNGEERAKGNILERFSAQQFPDLHSELNLSSLELGDSALYFCASSVGGTGIEQYFGPGTRLTVT.

Points on this clone: This same CDR3 is encoded by further DNA sequences in the sample. The CDR3 nucleotides are TGCAGCGTCACAGGGGACTATGGCTACACCTTC. Translated, it gives CSVTGDYGYTF. The chain has TRBV29-1 and TRBJ1-2; 7 bases line up with TRBD1. Germline V gene data show CDR1 as SQVTM and CDR2 as ANQGSEA. The CDR3 length is 11 residues. After removal of 6 bases from V and 3 bases from J, the junction contained 1 base not matched to a gene.

The chain couples TRBV19 to TRBJ1-2; no clear D gene. In germline, CDR1 is LNHDA, CDR2 SQIVND (reference sequence). Trimming pared 5 bases from V and 4 bases from J, leaving 11 bases between. The CDR3 has 13 residues. CDR3 loop: CASSLSLSYGYTF. The CDR3 DNA reads as TGTGCCAGTAGTCTCTCCCTGAGCTATGGCTACACCTTC.

The chain employs TRBV9 and TRBJ1-2; 9 bases line up with TRBD1. Trimming took 4 bases from V and 0 from J; bases not matched to a gene: 10. The CDR3 totals 17 residues. Germline V gives CDR1 SGDLS, CDR2 YYNGEE. CDR3 residues: CASSPVRTGASNYGYTF. DNA for the CDR3: TGTGCCAGCAGCCCTGTGAGGACAGGGGCTTCTAACTATGGCTACACCTTC.

The chain uses TRBV29-1 and TRBJ2-3, with 8 bases lining up with TRBD2. The CDR3 spans 13 residues. Germline V gives CDR1 SQVTM, CDR2 ANQGSEA. Unmatched junction bases numbered 7, after V lost 6 bases and J lost 5 bases. CDR3 region: CSVAGGRRDTQYF. Written as DNA, the CDR3 is TGCAGCGTCGCTGGCGGGAGGCGAGATACGCAGTATTTT.

This clone was seen only a few times. The V call is TRBV2, the J call TRBJ2-7; 11 bases are shared with TRBD2. The CDR3 spans 15 residues. J was trimmed by 2 bases and V by 5 bases; bases with no gene match: 5. The germline V gene has CDR1 SNHLY and CDR2 FYNNEI. The CDR3, as DNA: TGTGCCAGCAGTTCCTTTAGCGGGAGGGCCTACGAGCAGTACTTC. Its protein is CASSSFSGRAYEQYF.

The chain couples TRBV25-1 to TRBJ1-2, with TRBD1 matching over 7 bases. J gave up 6 bases and V 7 bases, and 8 bases lay outside the gene matches. This CDR3 contains 13 residues. Germline V gene sequence: CDR1 MGHDK, CDR2 SYGVNS. The CDR3 DNA is TGTGCCAGCAAACCGGAGGGGGCGCATGGCTACACCTTC. It translates to CASKPEGAHGYTF.

The chain carries TRBV27 and TRBJ1-5, with 7 bases lining up with TRBD1. The V and J ends lost 8 bases and 5 bases, in that order; junction bases with no gene match: 6. The CDR3 contains 13 residues. From germline, CDR1 is MNHEY and CDR2 SMNVEV (reference sequence). Here the CDR3 reads CASGNRGYQPQHF. DNA for the CDR3: TGTGCCAGCGGCAACAGGGGTTATCAGCCCCAGCATTTT.

This clone was seen only a few times. The rearrangement uses TRBV10-3 and TRBJ2-3; TRBD2 matches at 8 bases. CDR1 is ENHRY, CDR2 SYGVKD, per germline. The V gene end was trimmed by 5 bases and the J gene end by 1 base; junction bases not matched to a gene: 2. The CDR3 has 14 amino acids. Here the CDR3 DNA reads TGTGCCATCAGTCCGGGACTAGGCACAGATACGCAGTATTTT. It codes for CAISPGLGTDTQYF.

The table lists this clone with a count of one. This chain connects TRBV27 to TRBJ2-7, with D tentatively TRBD1 (5 bases). The germline V gene encodes CDR1 MNHEY and CDR2 SMNVEV (reference sequence). This CDR3 comprises 14 residues. The ends were cut back, 4 bases at V and 7 bases at J, with 17 bases in the middle. CDR3 DNA sequence: TGTGCCAGCAGTTACAGGTCTCAACCGAGGGAGCAGTACTTC. Residues: CASSYRSQPREQYF.

The rearrangement links TRBV29-1 to TRBJ2-7, with 8 bases that match TRBD1. This CDR3 is built from 14 residues. The V gene's germline CDR1 is SQVTM and CDR2 ANQGSEA. V shed 3 bases, J shed 5 bases, and the junction held 9 bases outside the gene matches. CDR3 sequence reads: CSVDYQGALNEQYF. The CDR3 bases are TGCAGCGTTGATTACCAGGGGGCATTGAACGAGCAGTACTTC.

The count of this clone is one. The chain links TRBV20-1 to TRBJ2-7; unclear D gene. V lost 5 bases and J 0 bases, leaving 5 bases between the germline ends. The CDR3 runs to 11 residues. Germline CDR1 and CDR2: DFQATT and SNEGSKA (reference sequence). The CDR3 is CSAALSYEQYF. The CDR3 coding sequence is TGCAGTGCTGCTCTCTCCTACGAGCAGTACTTC.

The V and J genes are TRBV27 and TRBJ1-2, with TRBD1 matching 11 bases. V lost 5 bases and J lost 7; bases outside the gene matches: 12. The germline CDR1 and CDR2 sequences are MNHEY and SMNVEV (reference sequence). The CDR3 is 16 residues long. CDR3 sequence: CASSPLSRDRGFGYTF. In DNA, the CDR3 is TGTGCCAGCAGTCCTCTATCCCGGGACAGGGGGTTTGGCTACACCTTC.

This sequence joins TRBV7-6 and TRBJ2-7, with D tentatively TRBD1 (5 bases). V shed 5 bases and J shed 5 bases, with 25 bases lying between them. The length of the CDR3 is 17 residues. CDR1 and CDR2 (germline): SGHVS, FNYEAQ. Here the CDR3 DNA reads TGTGCCAGCAGCATCAGCCCCTTATCTAGGGGTAGAGACGAGCAGTACTTC. Protein product: CASSISPLSRGRDEQYF.

V gene TRBV5-4 combines with J gene TRBJ2-5; D might be TRBD1 or TRBD2, each matching 5 bases. Germline CDR1 SGHNT, CDR2 YYREEE (reference sequence). Trimming cost V 4 bases and J 2 bases, with 12 bases left between them. CDR3 length: 14 residues. This chain's CDR3 is CASSPGWGQETQYF. In DNA, the CDR3 is TGTGCCAGCAGCCCAGGGTGGGGGCAAGAGACCCAGTACTTC. Using reference TRBV5-4 and TRBJ2-5 for the parts outside the CDR3, the full variable domain is ETGVTQSPTHLIKTRGQQVTLRCSSQSGHNTVSWYQQALGQGPQFIFQYYREEENGRGNFPPRFSGLQFPNYSSELNVNALELDDSALYLCASSPGWGQETQYFGPGTRLLVL.

This clone was seen more than once but under ten times. The chain combines TRBV14 with TRBJ2-1, with D maybe TRBD1 (7 bases). The ends were cut back, 4 bases at V and 4 bases at J, with 14 bases in the middle. The CDR3 has 15 amino acids. CDR1 SGHDN and CDR2 FVKESK come from the germline V gene. Here the CDR3 reads CASSPGGSRYNEQFF. The CDR3 coding sequence is TGTGCCAGCAGCCCAGGGGGGAGTCGGTACAATGAGCAGTTCTTC.

This clone appeared a few times. The chain couples TRBV5-1 to TRBJ2-7; 9 nucleotides match TRBD2. CDR3 length equals 17 residues. Looked up from germline, CDR1 is SGHRS and CDR2 is YFSETQ. V dropped 4 bases and J dropped 1; count of bases not matched to a gene: 12. The CDR3 here is CASSPGRGAGGSYEQYF. For the CDR3, the DNA is TGCGCCAGCAGCCCCGGAAGGGGAGCGGGGGGATCCTACGAGCAGTACTTC.

V gene TRBV29-1 combines with J gene TRBJ2-7, with 7 bases identical to TRBD2. CDR3 size: 14 residues. J lost 5 bases, V lost 0 bases, and 7 bases had no gene match. The germline V gene has CDR1 SQVTM and CDR2 ANQGSEA. CDR3 sequence: CSVEDGEGAHEQYF. The DNA of the CDR3 is TGCAGCGTTGAAGACGGGGAGGGAGCCCACGAGCAGTACTTC.

This chain links TRBV29-1 with TRBJ1-2; the D is unclear. This CDR3 contains 11 residues. Trimming shortened V by 4 bases and J by 5 bases, and 8 bases separated the two germline ends. Germline CDR1 SQVTM, CDR2 ANQGSEA. DNA of the CDR3: TGCAGCGTTGCTGATGGTTATGGCTACACCTTC. Residues: CSVADGYGYTF.

This clone turned up a few times. The chain joins TRBV7-9 to TRBJ2-5; 12 bases align to TRBD2. V was clipped by 5 bases and J by 0 bases; unmatched bases: 13. CDR1 is SEHNR, CDR2 FQNEAQ, per germline (reference sequence). This CDR3 region has 19 residues. This chain's CDR3 is CASSLRTSGEQWYQETQYF. Written as DNA, the CDR3 is TGTGCCAGCAGCCTGAGGACTAGCGGGGAACAATGGTACCAAGAGACCCAGTACTTC. The full variable domain, rest sourced from reference TRBV7-9 and TRBJ2-5, is DTGVSQNPRHKITKRGQNVTFRCDPISEHNRLYWYRQTLGQGPEFLTYFQNEAQLEKSRLLSDRFSAERPKGSFSTLEIQRTEQGDSAMYLCASSLRTSGEQWYQETQYFGPGTRLLVL.

This clone was seen a handful of times. The chain joins TRBV23-1 to TRBJ1-2; TRBD1 matches 8 bases. TRBV23-1 is sorted into the ORF group, with uncertain function. The V gene end was trimmed by 6 bases and the J gene end by 8 bases; junction bases not matched to a gene: 14. The CDR3 is 15 amino acids. The CDR3 DNA reads as TGCGCCAGCAGCCGACCCCGGGACAGGCGCCTGGGCTACACCTTC. Its protein is CASSRPRDRRLGYTF.